This T cell receptor (beta chain) stems from a study of high-grade serous ovarian cancer treatment subgroups. The tumor samples were collected prior to definitive surgery or chemotherapy. Using immunoSEQ multiplex PCR, the repertoire was profiled, and TCRdb retains in-frame clones only, with some absent. The repertoire includes 35,000 to 45,000 clones, over 60% of them detected once, and approximately 3.1% sits in the top ten. CDR1 LGHNA and CDR2 YNFKEQ come from the germline V gene. This CDR3 is built from 17 residues. Trimming cost V 4 bases and J 3 bases, with 22 bases left between them. Sequenced: tumor tissue. The chain joins TRBV4-2 to TRBJ2-7; D may be TRBD2 (6 bases). The TCR was taken from a human donor with high-grade serous ovarian cancer. CDR3 DNA sequence: TGTGCCAGCAGCCCGAACGGGACCCGGGGAGGTGACTACGAGCAGTACTTC. Protein: CASSPNGTRGGDYEQYF.